The sequence of this T cell receptor (beta chain) was determined in a study of T cells in Graves' hyperthyroidism and ophthalmopathy. Background on the study: The blood sample was taken at first diagnosis, before treatment began.

Patients having uncontrolled infection, another autoimmune disease, pregnancy or lactation were not included. The germline CDR1 and CDR2 sequences are GTSNPN and SVGIG (reference sequence). CDR3 length equals 15 residues. V was pared by 5 bases and J by 1 base, with 15 bases between. The source material, RNA transcripts, was used to amplify TCR beta CDR3 regions. With the HTBI primer set, the TCR CDR3 went through a first round of RT-PCR. TCRdb analysed the multiplex PCR reads with MiXCR anew, one entry per CDR3 protein. This sample yields about 640,000 distinct CDR3 sequences, of which less than 25% are seen a single time; approximately 30% belongs to the top ten.

The sequenced sample consisted of blood. This sequence joins TRBV30 and TRBJ1-5; tentative D call: TRBD1 (6 bases). This receptor was obtained from a man between 25 and 39 years old with Graves' ophthalmopathy. The CDR3 protein is CAWDIQGMSNQPQHF. The CDR3 DNA sequence: TGTGCCTGGGATATACAGGGAATGAGCAATCAGCCCCAGCATTTT.